Following are 12 T cell receptor beta chains from one sample sequenced in a study of shared clonotypes between healthy human individuals. Produced via immunoSEQ multiplex PCR; TCRdb's table is partial and in-frame only. The sample includes 97,000 or so clones, roughly 50% of them seen just once. The specimen was PBMCs. The receptors derive from a woman aged 40 to 50 in good health. Some clones in this sample may be carry-over from other donors' samples.

The V gene is TRBV30, the J gene TRBJ1-1; D perhaps matches TRBD1 (5 bases). CDR3 length: 10 residues. In germline, CDR1 is GTSNPN, CDR2 SVGIG (reference sequence). CDR3 loop: CRGAKLEAFF. CDR3 bases: TGTCGAGGGGCAAAACTTGAAGCTTTCTTT.

V usage is TRBV7-2 and J usage is TRBJ2-7, with D tentatively TRBD1 (5 bases). The germline CDR1 and CDR2 sequences are SGHTA and FQGNSA. The V gene lost 1 base and the J gene lost 6 bases, with 13 bases spanning the gap. This CDR3 contains 14 residues. This CDR3 is CASSLGGAVSEQYF. The DNA for the CDR3 is TGTGCCAGCAGCTTAGGTGGGGCAGTGAGCGAGCAGTACTTC.

This clone was counted at least ten times. The chain uses TRBV4-1 and TRBJ2-6; 8 bases line up with TRBD1. The CDR3 consists of 18 residues. J lost 0 bases, V lost 6 bases, and 10 bases had no gene match. The germline CDR1 and CDR2 sequences are MGHRA and YSYEKL. Here the CDR3 reads CASSNYRTGISGANVLTF. The CDR3 nucleotides read TGCGCCAGCAGTAATTATCGGACAGGGATCTCTGGGGCCAACGTCCTGACTTTC.

The gene calls are TRBV30 and TRBJ1-1; D ambiguous. Germline V gives CDR1 GTSNPN, CDR2 SVGIG (reference sequence). With 3 bases removed from V and 14 bases from J, the gap between germline ends came to 25 bases. The CDR3 is made up of 14 amino acids. DNA of the CDR3: TGTGCCTGGAGGGCGGGGATAGCCCAGAGTAAGTTCTTCTTT. This codes for CAWRAGIAQSKFFF.

This clone was counted ten times or more. V and J are TRBV6-1 and TRBJ1-3; D uncertain. Germline CDR1 is MNHNS and CDR2 is SASEGT. V lost 1 base and J lost 0, with 7 bases in between. The CDR3 has 15 residues. CDR3 coding DNA: TGTGCCAGCAGTGAAGACAGTTACTCTGGAAACACCATATATTTT. Amino acids: CASSEDSYSGNTIYF.

This clone has only a few counts. V gene TRBV4-1 combines with J gene TRBJ1-4; D is possibly TRBD1 (6 bases). Trimming pared 2 bases from V and 5 bases from J, leaving 12 bases between. This CDR3 comprises 15 residues. CDR1 MGHRA and CDR2 YSYEKL come from the germline V gene. CDR3 nucleotide sequence: TGCGCCAGCAGCCAACAGGGGAATCGGAATGAAAAACTGTTTTTT. Amino acid sequence: CASSQQGNRNEKLFF.

The rearrangement joins TRBV7-3 to TRBJ1-5, with 9 positions matching TRBD1. Germline CDR1 is SGHTA and CDR2 is FQGTGA. The CDR3 is 18 amino acids. V gave up 8 bases and J gave up 1 base; unmatched junction bases: 15. For the CDR3, the DNA is TGTGCCAGCCCCCCCGGGACAGGGAGCATGGGGAGCAATCAGCCCCAGCATTTT. Encoded protein: CASPPGTGSMGSNQPQHF.

The chain joins TRBV4-1 to TRBJ1-1, with D unclear. The CDR3 spans 15 residues. The V gene lost 1 base and the J gene lost 6 bases, with 15 bases spanning the gap. The germline V gene has CDR1 MGHRA and CDR2 YSYEKL. CDR3 in amino acids: CASSQVLSEIAEAFF. Here the CDR3 DNA reads TGCGCCAGCAGCCAAGTTCTCTCCGAAATCGCTGAAGCTTTCTTT.

By share, this clone ranks as medium-sized (0.01 to 0.1%). This rearrangement joins TRBV30 to TRBJ1-1; weak D call: TRBD1 (6 bases). The CDR3 spans 14 residues. Trimming shortened V by 5 bases and J by 6 bases, and 19 bases separated the two germline ends. In germline, CDR1 is GTSNPN, CDR2 SVGIG (reference sequence). For the CDR3, the DNA is TGTGCCTGGGACAACACTGGGGGGGCCCCTGAAGCTTTCTTT. Protein product: CAWDNTGGAPEAFF. The full variable domain, its missing parts supplied by reference TRBV30 and TRBJ1-1, is SQTIHQWPATLVQPVGSPLSLECTVEGTSNPNLYWYRQAAGRGLQLLFYSVGIGQISSEVPQNLSASRPQDRQFILSSKKLLLSDSGFYLCAWDNTGGAPEAFFGQGTRLTVV.

As concerns this clone: A single base separates this from a much larger clone, so it may be a read error. The missing conserved phenylalanine or tryptophan at the end of this CDR3 makes a read error likely. The identical CDR3 is also encoded by other nucleotide sequences in the sample. The CDR3 reads CAWSVRGTGKGYEQYL. The CDR3 DNA is TGCGCCTGGAGTGTACGGGGGACAGGGAAAGGCTACGAGCAGTACTTA. The chain recombines TRBV30 with TRBJ2-7; 9 bases align to TRBD1. This CDR3 region has 16 residues. The V gene's germline CDR1 is GTSNPN and CDR2 SVGIG (reference sequence).

This clone was counted ten times or more. Additional DNA sequences in this sample encode the identical CDR3. The chain combines TRBV25-1 with TRBJ2-7, with 8 nucleotides matching TRBD1. Per the germline V gene, CDR1 is MGHDK and CDR2 is SYGVNS. V dropped 3 bases and J dropped 5; count of bases not matched to a gene: 3. The CDR3 runs to 13 residues. In DNA form, the CDR3 reads TGTGCCAGCAGTGACAGGGGGCGGGACGAGCAGTACTTC. This gives the protein CASSDRGRDEQYF.

In this sample, this clone turned up once. V is TRBV11-3 and J is TRBJ2-4; 7 nucleotides agree with TRBD1. Germline lookup yields CDR1 SGHNT and CDR2 YENEEA. Losses at the gene ends were 3 bases for V and 4 bases for J; bases not matched to a gene: 15. CDR3 length: 18 residues. The CDR3 sequence is CASSLWTGTVHEKNIQYF. The CDR3 nucleotides are TGTGCCAGCAGCTTGTGGACCGGGACAGTCCATGAAAAAAACATTCAGTACTTC. Looking up the rest from reference TRBV11-3 and TRBJ2-4 gives the full variable domain: EAGVVQSPRYKIIEKKQPVAFWCNPISGHNTLYWYLQNLGQGPELLIRYENEEAVDDSQLPKDRFSAERLKGVDSTLKIQPAELGDSAVYLCASSLWTGTVHEKNIQYFGAGTRLSVL.